The rows below give T cell receptor beta chains drawn from one sample of a study of pediatric ulcerative colitis. Clones were read by immunoSEQ multiplex PCR, and TCRdb kept only the in-frame ones, dropping some. This repertoire shows about 34,000 clones, 65% to 80% found once; its top ten account for approximately 9%. Sequenced sample: gut tissue. Every receptor here comes from a boy aged 5-17 years with severe ulcerative colitis. The CDR3 runs from the conserved cysteine through the conserved F or W. The order of the fields is CDR3 DNA, CDR3 protein, J gene, D gene, clone size, V gene. D genes are given only for firm matches. Rows give clone size only sometimes, using once, few, many, or a class for an expanded clone.

TGTGCCAGCAGCCCTATGTCCCGCAAAAACGAGCAGTACTTC | CASSPMSRKNEQYF | TRBJ2-7 | NA | once | TRBV9
TGTGCCAGCAGCCCACCTAGGCCGCCCAAAAACATTCAGTACTTC | CASSPPRPPKNIQYF | TRBJ2-4 | NA | NA | TRBV7-7
TGCGCCAGCAGCCAAGATCAGGGGGCATCGAGGGAGCAGTACTTC | CASSQDQGASREQYF | TRBJ2-7 | TRBD1 | NA | TRBV4-1
TGTGCCAGCAGCTTAGGCCAAAACACCGGGGAGCTGTTTTTT | CASSLGQNTGELFF | TRBJ2-2 | NA | few | TRBV7-9
TGTGCCAGCAGCCTGCGCGACAGGGGTAAGCACGAGCAGTACTTC | CASSLRDRGKHEQYF | TRBJ2-7 | TRBD1 | NA | TRBV13
TGTGCCAGCAGGACCCCGGGGACTTACACTGAAGCTTTCTTT | CASRTPGTYTEAFF | TRBJ1-1 | NA | NA | TRBV7-2
TGTGCCAGCAGCCAAACAGACAGCGACGAGCAGTACTTC | CASSQTDSDEQYF | TRBJ2-7 | NA | once | TRBV7-3
TGTGCCAGCAGCTTATCTAGCGGGGGAGCGAATGAGCAGTTCTTC | CASSLSSGGANEQFF | TRBJ2-1 | TRBD2 | NA | TRBV9
TGTGCCTGGAAACGGGCAGATTACGGGGAGCTGTTTTTT | CAWKRADYGELFF | TRBJ2-2 | NA | NA | TRBV30
TGTGCCAGCAGTTACAGCACAGGGCTAACCGTTTACGAGCAGTACTTC | CASSYSTGLTVYEQYF | TRBJ2-7 | NA | NA | TRBV6-5
TGCGCCAGCCGAGATACCCAGGCAAACACTGAAGCTTTCTTT | CASRDTQANTEAFF | TRBJ1-1 | NA | NA | TRBV5-1
TGTGCCAGCAGGGGGGGGACAGGGATCTATCAGCCCCAGCATTTT | CASRGGTGIYQPQHF | TRBJ1-5 | TRBD1 | NA | TRBV2
TGCAGTGCTAGCTCTGGAAACACCATATATTTT | CSASSGNTIYF | TRBJ1-3 | NA | NA | TRBV20-1
TGTGCCAGCTCACCGACGCCGGGACAGGAACAGCCCCAGCATTTT | CASSPTPGQEQPQHF | TRBJ1-5 | TRBD1 | NA | TRBV18
TGTGCCAGCAGCCAACTGCCCGGGACCCCCCAAGAGACCCAGTACTTC | CASSQLPGTPQETQYF | TRBJ2-5 | NA | NA | TRBV14
TGTGCTAGCAGCCCTGGTCGGGGCGGGGGCACAGATACGCAGTATTTT | CASSPGRGGGTDTQYF | TRBJ2-3 | NA | NA | TRBV7-7
TGTGCCAGCAGCCCCCCTGACAGAAACTATGGCTACACCTTC | CASSPPDRNYGYTF | TRBJ1-2 | NA | NA | TRBV7-9
TGTGCCGCAAGTTGGGGGCGAGTGAACACTGAAGCTTTCTTT | CAASWGRVNTEAFF | TRBJ1-1 | NA | NA | TRBV6-5
TGTGCCAGCAGCTTAGATCGGCCAGGGGTAGAGACCCAGTACTTC | CASSLDRPGVETQYF | TRBJ2-5 | NA | NA | TRBV11-2